A single T cell receptor (beta chain) is shown here with its context. Trimming cost V 4 bases and J 4 bases, with 18 bases left between them. The CDR3 runs 15 residues. CDR1 and CDR2 (germline): SGHNT, YYREEE (reference sequence). The data stem from a study of lymphopenia after photon versus proton radiotherapy. Repertoires were generated with immunoSEQ multiplex PCR, while TCRdb's copy carries only in-frame clones and drops some. The profile shows around 29,000 clones, about 87% of them singletons. The material sequenced was peripheral blood, taken from a patient treated with proton-based radiotherapy. The TCR comes from a woman between 55 and 75 years old with cholangiocarcinoma. Some clones in this sample may be carry-over from other donors' samples. V gene TRBV5-4 combines with J gene TRBJ2-7; tentatively, D is TRBD1 (6 bases). The CDR3 sequence: CASSPSQGSSYEQYF. The DNA of the CDR3 is TGTGCCAGCAGCCCCTCACAGGGTTCGTCGTACGAGCAGTACTTC.